These 5 T cell receptor beta chains share one sample of origin, sequenced in a study of OX40 agonist ivuxolimab in advanced cancers. Method: immunoSEQ multiplex PCR; TCRdb's copy keeps in-frame clones and lacks some. The sample lists tens of thousands of clones, around 86% seen once, with just over 2.5% in the top ten. The input for sequencing was CD4+ or CD8+ T cells sorted from blood, taken in a trial of the OX40 agonist ivuxolimab. The receptors were sampled from an adult with an advanced solid tumor such as melanoma, head and neck, liver or kidney cancer.

The chain recombines TRBV5-1 with TRBJ2-5; a weak D match, TRBD1 (6 bases). Germline lookup yields CDR1 SGHRS and CDR2 YFSETQ. V was trimmed by 0 bases and J by 5 bases, leaving 20 bases between them. This CDR3 has 17 amino acids. CDR3 amino acids: CASSLATGAGAGETQYF. DNA for the CDR3: TGCGCCAGCAGCTTGGCCACCGGGGCAGGGGCAGGGGAGACCCAGTACTTC.

V and J are TRBV4-2 and TRBJ2-6, with 11 bases matching TRBD1. The CDR3 extends over 18 amino acids. Trimming at V came to 1 base and at J to 2 bases, leaving 4 bases not matched to a gene. Germline V gives CDR1 LGHNA, CDR2 YNFKEQ. Here the CDR3 DNA reads TGTGCCAGCAGCCAAGCCCAGGGACAGGGGGCTGGGGCCAACGTCCTGACTTTC. This sequence encodes CASSQAQGQGAGANVLTF.

As regards this clone: Other DNA variants within this sample encode the same CDR3. V and J are TRBV19 and TRBJ2-3; D unclear. This CDR3 spans 13 amino acids. Trimming left V 5 bases short and J 2 bases short, with 8 bases between. The V gene's germline CDR1 is LNHDA and CDR2 SQIVND (reference sequence). The CDR3 region is CASSGFSTDTQYF. The DNA of the CDR3 is TGTGCCAGTAGTGGGTTTTCCACAGATACGCAGTATTTT.

The rearrangement uses TRBV2 and TRBJ2-2, with 7 bases matching TRBD1. Germline lookup yields CDR1 SNHLY and CDR2 FYNNEI. V trimming: 4 bases; J trimming: 0 bases; junction bases outside the gene matches: 8. The CDR3 runs to 17 residues. The DNA for the CDR3 is TGTGCCAGCAGTGTCCGACAGGGTCATTCGAACACCGGGGAGCTGTTTTTT. Its translation is CASSVRQGHSNTGELFF. Together with reference TRBV2 and TRBJ2-2, the CDR3 gives the full variable domain: EPEVTQTPSHQVTQMGQEVILRCVPISNHLYFYWYRQILGQKVEFLVSFYNNEISEKSEIFDDQFSVERPDGSNFTLKIRSTKLEDSAMYFCASSVRQGHSNTGELFFGEGSRLTVL.

The chain carries TRBV5-4 and TRBJ1-1; the D gene is possibly TRBD1 (5 bases). This CDR3 comprises 15 residues. CDR1 is SGHNT and CDR2 is YYREEE in the germline V gene (reference sequence). Deletions cut 0 bases from V and 3 bases from J, with 12 bases between. CDR3 loop: CASSLGTRGDTEAFF. CDR3 nucleotide sequence: TGTGCCAGCAGCTTGGGCACGAGAGGGGACACTGAAGCTTTCTTT.